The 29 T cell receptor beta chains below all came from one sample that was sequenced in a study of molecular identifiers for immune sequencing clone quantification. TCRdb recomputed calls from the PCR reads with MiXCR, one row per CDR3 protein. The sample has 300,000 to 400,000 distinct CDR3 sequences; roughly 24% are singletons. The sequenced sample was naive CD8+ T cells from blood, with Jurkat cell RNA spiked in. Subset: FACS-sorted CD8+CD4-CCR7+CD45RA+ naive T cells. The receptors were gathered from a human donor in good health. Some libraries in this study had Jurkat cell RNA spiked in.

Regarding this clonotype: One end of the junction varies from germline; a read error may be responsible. The CDR3 DNA sequence: TGTGCCAGCAGCGTAGAGGGAGCCGACACCAGGGAGCTGTTTTTT. Protein: CASSVEGADTRELFF. This chain joins TRBV9 and TRBJ2-2; the D gene is possibly TRBD2 (5 bases). CDR1 is SGDLS, CDR2 YYNGEE, per germline. The CDR3 loop spans 15 amino acids.

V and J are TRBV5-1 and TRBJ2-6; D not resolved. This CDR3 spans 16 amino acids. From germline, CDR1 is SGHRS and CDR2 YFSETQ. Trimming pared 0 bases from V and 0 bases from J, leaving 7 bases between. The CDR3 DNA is TGCGCCAGCAGCTTGGCCCTGTTCTCTGGGGCCAACGTCCTGACTTTC. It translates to CASSLALFSGANVLTF.

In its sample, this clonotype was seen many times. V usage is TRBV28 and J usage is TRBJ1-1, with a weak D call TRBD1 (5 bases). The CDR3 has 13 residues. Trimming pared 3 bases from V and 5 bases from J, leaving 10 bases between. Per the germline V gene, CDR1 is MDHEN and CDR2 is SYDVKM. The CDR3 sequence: CASSFGGSTEAFF. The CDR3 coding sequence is TGTGCCAGCAGTTTTGGGGGGTCAACTGAAGCTTTCTTT.

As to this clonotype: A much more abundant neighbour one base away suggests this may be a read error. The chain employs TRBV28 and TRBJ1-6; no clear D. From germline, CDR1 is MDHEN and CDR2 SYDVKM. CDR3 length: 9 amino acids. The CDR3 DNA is TGTGCCAGCAGTTCACCCCTCCCCTTT. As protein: CASSSPLPF.

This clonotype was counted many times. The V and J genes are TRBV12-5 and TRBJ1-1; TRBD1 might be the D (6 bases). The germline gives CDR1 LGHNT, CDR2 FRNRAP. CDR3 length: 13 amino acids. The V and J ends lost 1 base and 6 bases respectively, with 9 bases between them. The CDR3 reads CASGLEGVPEAFF. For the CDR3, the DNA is TGTGCTAGTGGTTTGGAGGGGGTGCCTGAAGCTTTCTTT.

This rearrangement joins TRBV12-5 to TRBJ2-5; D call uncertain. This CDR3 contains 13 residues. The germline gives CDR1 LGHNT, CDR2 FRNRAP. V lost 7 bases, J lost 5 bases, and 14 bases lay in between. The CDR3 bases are TGTGCTAGTGCTGCAGACCCGCGGGAGACCCAGTACTTC. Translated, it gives CASAADPRETQYF.

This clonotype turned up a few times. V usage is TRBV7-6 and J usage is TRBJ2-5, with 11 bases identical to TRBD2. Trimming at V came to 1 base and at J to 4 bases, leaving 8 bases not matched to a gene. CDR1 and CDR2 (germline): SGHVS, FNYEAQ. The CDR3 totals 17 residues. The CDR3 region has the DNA TGTGCCAGCAGCTTAGAACTAGCGGGGGCCGGGGGAGAGACCCAGTACTTC. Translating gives CASSLELAGAGGETQYF.

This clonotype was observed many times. CDR3 residues: CASNVGVGNEQFF. The CDR3 bases are TGTGCCAGCAATGTGGGGGTCGGGAATGAGCAGTTCTTC. This chain links TRBV6-2 or TRBV6-3 with TRBJ2-1, with D perhaps TRBD1 or TRBD2 (5 bases each). The CDR3 consists of 13 residues. V was cut by 7 bases and J by 7 bases, with 14 bases left in between. CDR1 and CDR2 from the germline V gene are MNHEY and SVGEGT.

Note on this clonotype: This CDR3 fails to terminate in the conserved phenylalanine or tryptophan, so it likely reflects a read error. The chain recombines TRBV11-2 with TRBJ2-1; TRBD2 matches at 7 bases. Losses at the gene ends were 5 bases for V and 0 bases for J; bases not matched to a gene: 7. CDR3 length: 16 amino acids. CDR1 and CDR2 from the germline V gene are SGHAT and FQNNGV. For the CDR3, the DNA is TGTGCCAGCAGCATCTCAGCGGGGAGCTCCTACAATGAGCAGTTCTCC. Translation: CASSISAGSSYNEQFS.

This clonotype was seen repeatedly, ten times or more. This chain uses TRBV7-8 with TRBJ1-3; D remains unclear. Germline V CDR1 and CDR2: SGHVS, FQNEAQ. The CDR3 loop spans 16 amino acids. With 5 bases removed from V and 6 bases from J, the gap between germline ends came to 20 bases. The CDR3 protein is CASSPQATSSVNTIYF. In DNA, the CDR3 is TGTGCCAGCAGCCCACAAGCCACCTCTTCCGTAAACACCATATATTTT.

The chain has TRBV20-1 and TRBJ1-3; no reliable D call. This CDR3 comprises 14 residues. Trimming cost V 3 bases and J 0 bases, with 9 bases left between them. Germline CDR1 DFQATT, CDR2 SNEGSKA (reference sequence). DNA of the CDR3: TGCAGTGCTAGCCCGGGATTCTCTGGAAACACCATATATTTT. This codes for CSASPGFSGNTIYF.

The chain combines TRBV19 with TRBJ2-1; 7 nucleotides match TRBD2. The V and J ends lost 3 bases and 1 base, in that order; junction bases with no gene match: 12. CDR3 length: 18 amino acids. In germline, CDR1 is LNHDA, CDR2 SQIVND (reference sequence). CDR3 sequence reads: CASSIISVTGGSYNEQFF. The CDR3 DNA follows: TGTGCCAGTAGTATTATTTCGGTGACGGGAGGTTCCTACAATGAGCAGTTCTTC.

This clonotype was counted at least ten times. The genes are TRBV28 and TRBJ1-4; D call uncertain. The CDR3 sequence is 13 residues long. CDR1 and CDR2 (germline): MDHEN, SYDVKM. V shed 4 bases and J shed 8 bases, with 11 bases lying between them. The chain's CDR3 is CASSSPGSEKLFF. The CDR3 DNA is TGTGCCAGCAGTTCCCCGGGTAGCGAAAAACTGTTTTTT.

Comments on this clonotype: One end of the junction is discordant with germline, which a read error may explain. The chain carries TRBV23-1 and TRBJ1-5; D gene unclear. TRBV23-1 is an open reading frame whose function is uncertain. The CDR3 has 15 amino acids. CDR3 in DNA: TGCGCCAGCAGTCAATCTGGACCGCGCCATCAGCCCCAGCCTTTT. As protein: CASSQSGPRHQPQPF.

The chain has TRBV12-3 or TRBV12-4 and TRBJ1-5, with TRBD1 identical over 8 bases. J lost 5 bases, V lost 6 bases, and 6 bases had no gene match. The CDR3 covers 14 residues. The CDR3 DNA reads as TGTGCCAGCAGCTGGGACAGGTTTGATCAGCCCCAGCATTTT. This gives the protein CASSWDRFDQPQHF.

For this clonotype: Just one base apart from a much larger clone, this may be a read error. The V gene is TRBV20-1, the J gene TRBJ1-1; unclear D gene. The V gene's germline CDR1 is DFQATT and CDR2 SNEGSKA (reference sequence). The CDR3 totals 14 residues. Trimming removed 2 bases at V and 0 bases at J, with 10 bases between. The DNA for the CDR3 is TGCAGTGCTAGATCCGACATCATGAACACTGAAGCTTTCTTT. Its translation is CSARSDIMNTEAFF.

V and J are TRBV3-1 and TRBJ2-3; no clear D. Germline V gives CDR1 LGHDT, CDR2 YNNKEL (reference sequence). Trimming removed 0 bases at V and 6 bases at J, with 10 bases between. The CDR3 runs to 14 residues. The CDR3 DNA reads TGTGCCAGCAGCCAAGATCTCCGGTTGGATACGCAGTATTTT. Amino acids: CASSQDLRLDTQYF.

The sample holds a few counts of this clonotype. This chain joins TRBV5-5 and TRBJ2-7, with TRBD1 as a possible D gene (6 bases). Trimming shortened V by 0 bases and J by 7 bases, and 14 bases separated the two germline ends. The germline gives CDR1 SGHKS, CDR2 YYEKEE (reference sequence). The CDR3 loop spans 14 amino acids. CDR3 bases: TGTGCCAGCAGCTTGGTAGGACAGACAAAGGAGCAGTACTTC. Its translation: CASSLVGQTKEQYF.

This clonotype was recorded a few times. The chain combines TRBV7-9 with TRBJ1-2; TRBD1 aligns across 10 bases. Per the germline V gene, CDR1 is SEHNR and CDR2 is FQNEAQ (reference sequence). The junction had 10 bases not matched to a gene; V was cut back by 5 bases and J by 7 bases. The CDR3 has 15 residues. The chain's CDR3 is CASSPYPTGGFGYTF. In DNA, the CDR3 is TGTGCCAGCAGCCCCTACCCGACAGGGGGCTTTGGCTACACCTTC. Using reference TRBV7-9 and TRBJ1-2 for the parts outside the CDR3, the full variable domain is DTGVSQNPRHKITKRGQNVTFRCDPISEHNRLYWYRQTLGQGPEFLTYFQNEAQLEKSRLLSDRFSAERPKGSFSTLEIQRTEQGDSAMYLCASSPYPTGGFGYTFGSGTRLTVV.

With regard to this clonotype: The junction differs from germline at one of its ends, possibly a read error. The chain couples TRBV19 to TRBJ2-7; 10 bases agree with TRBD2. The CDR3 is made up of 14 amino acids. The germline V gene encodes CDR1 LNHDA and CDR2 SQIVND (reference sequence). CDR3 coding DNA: TGTACCAGTAGTAGGGGACTAGCGCGGCACGAGCAGTACTTC. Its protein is CTSSRGLARHEQYF.

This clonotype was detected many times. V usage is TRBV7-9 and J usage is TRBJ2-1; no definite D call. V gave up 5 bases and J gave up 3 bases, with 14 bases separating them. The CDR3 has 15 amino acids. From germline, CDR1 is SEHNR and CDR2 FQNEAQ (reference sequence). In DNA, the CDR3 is TGTGCCAGCAGCCGCGCGGCGAACAGCTACAATGAGCAGTTCTTC. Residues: CASSRAANSYNEQFF. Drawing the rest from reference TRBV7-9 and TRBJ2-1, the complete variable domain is DTGVSQNPRHKITKRGQNVTFRCDPISEHNRLYWYRQTLGQGPEFLTYFQNEAQLEKSRLLSDRFSAERPKGSFSTLEIQRTEQGDSAMYLCASSRAANSYNEQFFGPGTRLTVL.

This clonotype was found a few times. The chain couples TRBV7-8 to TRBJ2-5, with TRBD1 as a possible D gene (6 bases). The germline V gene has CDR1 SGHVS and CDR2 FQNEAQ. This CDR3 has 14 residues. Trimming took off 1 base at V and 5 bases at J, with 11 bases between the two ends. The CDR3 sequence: CASSLVSGVETQYF. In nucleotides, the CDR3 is TGTGCCAGCAGCTTAGTGTCAGGGGTCGAGACCCAGTACTTC.

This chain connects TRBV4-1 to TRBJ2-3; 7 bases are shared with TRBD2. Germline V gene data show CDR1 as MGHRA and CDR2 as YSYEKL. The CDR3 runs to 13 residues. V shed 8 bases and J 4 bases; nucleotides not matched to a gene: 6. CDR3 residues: CASGGGGSDTQYF. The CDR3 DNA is TGCGCCAGCGGGGGGGGGGGTTCAGATACGCAGTATTTT.

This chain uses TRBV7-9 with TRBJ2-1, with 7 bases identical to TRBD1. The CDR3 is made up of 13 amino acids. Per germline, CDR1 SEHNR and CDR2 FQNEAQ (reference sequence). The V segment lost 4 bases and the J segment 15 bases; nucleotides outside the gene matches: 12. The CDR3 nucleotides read TGTGCCAGCAGCTCACTCTTAGACAGGGCAGGGTTCTTC. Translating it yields CASSSLLDRAGFF.

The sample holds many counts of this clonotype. CDR3 residues: CAWSAYGTDTQYF. CDR3 bases: TGTGCCTGGAGTGCCTACGGGACAGATACGCAGTATTTT. The rearrangement links TRBV30 to TRBJ2-3; the D is unclear. In germline, CDR1 is GTSNPN, CDR2 SVGIG (reference sequence). V shed 1 base and J shed 3 bases, with 8 bases lying between them. The CDR3 is 13 amino acids.

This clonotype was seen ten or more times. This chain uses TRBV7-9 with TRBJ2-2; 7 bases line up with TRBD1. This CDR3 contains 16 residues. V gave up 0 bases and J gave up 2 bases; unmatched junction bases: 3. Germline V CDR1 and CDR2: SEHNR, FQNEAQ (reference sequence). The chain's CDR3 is CASSLAGTVNTGELFF. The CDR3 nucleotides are TGTGCCAGCAGCTTAGCCGGGACAGTTAACACCGGGGAGCTGTTTTTT.

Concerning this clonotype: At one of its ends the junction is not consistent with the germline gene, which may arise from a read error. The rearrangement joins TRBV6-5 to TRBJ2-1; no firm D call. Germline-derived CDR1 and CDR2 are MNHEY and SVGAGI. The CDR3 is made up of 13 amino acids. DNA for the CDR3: TGTGCCAGCAGTTACGACAACTACAATGAGCGGTTCTTC. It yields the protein CASSYDNYNERFF.

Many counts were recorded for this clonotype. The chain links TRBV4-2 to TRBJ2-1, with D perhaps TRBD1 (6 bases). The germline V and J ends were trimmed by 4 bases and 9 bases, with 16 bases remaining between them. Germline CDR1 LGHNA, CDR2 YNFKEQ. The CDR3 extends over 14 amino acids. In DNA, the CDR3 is TGTGCCAGCAGCCCCGGACACAGGGTCGGTGAGCAGTTCTTC. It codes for CASSPGHRVGEQFF.

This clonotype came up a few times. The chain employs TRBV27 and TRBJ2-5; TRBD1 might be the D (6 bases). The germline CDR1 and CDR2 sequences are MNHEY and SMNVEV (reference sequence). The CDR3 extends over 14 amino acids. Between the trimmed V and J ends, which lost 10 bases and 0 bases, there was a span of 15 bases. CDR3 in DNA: TGTGCCACCCGGGACACTCTGTACCAAGAGACCCAGTACTTC. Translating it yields CATRDTLYQETQYF.